The T cell receptor beta chain under discussion was sequenced for a study of human T cells and chemical hapten exposure. The wider study: Alopecia areata, totalis or universalis was found in mostly female patients. Study outcomes and limitations: Patch test score showed a positive correlation with PT1 expanded TCR counts.

Time point denoted: patch test 3, about 24 weeks after DPC sensitization. Treatment here: therapeutic diphenylcyclopropenone sensitization with weekly scalp DPC. Every donor had alopecia and was 18 to 70 years old; all were suitable for DPC. Via MiXCR, TCRdb re-called the RACE reads, giving one row per CDR3 protein. The sample gives some 91,000 distinct CDR3 sequences, around a quarter of which show up once; 10% is in the top ten. This clonotype was found a few times. Its cognate antigen is unknown. This CDR3 region has 13 residues. Trimming removed 2 bases from V and 7 bases from J, with 12 bases in between.

V and J are TRBV12-3 or TRBV12-4 and TRBJ2-7; D not resolved. The sample in question was whole blood, obtained in connection with sensitization to the hapten diphenylcyclopropenone (DPC). The TCR sequence derives from a man in his forties with alopecia areata. Some clones in this sample may be carry-over from other donors' samples. For the CDR3, the DNA is TGTGCCAGCAGTTTAAGGGTCTCCGGGGAGCAGTACTTC. This codes for CASSLRVSGEQYF.